This record concerns one T cell receptor (beta chain) sequence. This sample stems from a study of blood T cell repertoires in COVID-19. Assay: immunoSEQ multiplex PCR; the TCRdb copy retains only in-frame clones and omits some. Of about 130,000 clones detected, roughly 83% appear once; the ten largest clones hold less than 20%. With 1 base clipped from V and 4 bases from J, the junction kept 3 bases outside the gene matches. CDR1 and CDR2 (germline): LNHDA, SQIVND (reference sequence). This CDR3 has 16 residues. V usage is TRBV19 and J usage is TRBJ1-3; 11 bases agree with TRBD1. This TCR was recovered from a woman aged 50 to 65 with acute or convalescent COVID-19. Sequencing used peripheral blood. As DNA, the CDR3 is TGTGCCAGTAGTATAGCGGACAGGGGGCTCGGAAACACCATATATTTT. Translating it yields CASSIADRGLGNTIYF.